This T cell receptor beta chain came from a study of T-cell reconstitution after alpha-beta-depleted transplantation in children (dated by TCRdb to the mid-2010s). Study-level background: Using TCR repertoire profiling, the study quantitatively followed how T-cell immune reconstitution unfolded in children after TCRalphabeta/CD19-depleted allogeneic hematopoietic cell transplantation.

The library was made by PCR. Instrument on record: Illumina HiSeq 2500. To normalize quantification of the TCRbeta repertoire, the TCR libraries were built with molecular barcoding that relied on unique molecular identifiers. TCRdb handled the public reads itself, with Q25 trimming in fastp and clone calling in MiXCR, and kept productive beta chains. A single entry per CDR3 protein holds the most common genes and DNA from its merged rows. This sample lists fewer than 750,000 distinct CDR3 sequences; roughly 23% were detected once. 14% of the sample comes from the top ten. General study outcomes and caveats: In some patients, the high TCRbeta diversity seen at day 60 was put down to recipient T cells and intrathymic progenitors that had survived conditioning. About two months after transplant, the apparently early recovery of alphabetaT-cell counts reportedly depended on just several hundred clones that had expanded rapidly and came from non-depleted graft cells. The frequencies of hyperexpanded clones fell over the following months, and after one year, T-cell counts and TCRbeta diversity were mostly attributed to newly produced T cells.

Sample treatment or condition, as interpreted from the label and publication: allogeneic hematopoietic cell transplantation with graft depleted of TCRalphabeta T cells and CD19 B cells. The children who served as transplant recipients had been given grafts of TCRalphabeta/CD19-depleted allogeneic hematopoietic cells. At least ten counts were recorded for this clonotype. The target of this receptor is not known. No base qualities exist here, and no much larger clone lies one base off it. Based on the germline V gene, the CDR1 and CDR2 sequences are MNHEY and SVGAGI. V loses 0 bases at its end and J loses 11 bases; junction bases beyond the gene matches: 6. The CDR3 contains 14 residues, cysteine and phenylalanine counted. This entry keeps only the CDR3 DNA: 42 bases, framed from base 1.

Sequenced here: PBMCs, mostly from graft donor cells, sampled 360 days after TCRalphabeta/CD19-depleted stem cell transplant. The sequence is built from TRBV6-5 and TRBJ2-1, with TRBD2 matching 8 junction bases. This clonotype originated in a boy under two years old who had a stem cell transplant for acute myeloid leukemia, so the T cells may come from the graft donor. The CDR3 protein sequence reads: CASSYSKRGGKQFF. In nucleotides, the sequence is TGTGCCAGCAGTTACTCGAAACGGGGGGGCAAGCAGTTCTTC.